The 17 T cell receptor beta chains listed next were all sequenced from one sample in a study of T cells in Graves' hyperthyroidism and ophthalmopathy (dated 2019 in TCRdb). Library creation used multiplex PCR. The sequencing machine was an Illumina HiSeq 2000. TCR beta CDR3 regions were amplified from RNA transcripts. The first round of RT-PCR for the TCR CDR3 was performed with the HTBI primer set and the Qiagen OneStep RT-PCR kit. In TCRdb, the public reads were trimmed at Q25 with fastp and aligned with MiXCR, with productive beta chains retained. All rows with the same CDR3 protein become a single entry with the most common DNA and genes. In this sample the table shows 620,000 or so distinct CDR3 sequences, roughly 15% of which occur a single time. The top ten clones comprise around 13% of the sample. The specimen sequenced was blood. Receptors were obtained from a woman between 50 and 59 years old with Graves' ophthalmopathy.

The genes are TRBV14 and TRBJ2-3; D is unresolved. V lost 4 bases, J lost 2 bases, and 13 bases lay in between. This CDR3 is 15 amino acids long. CDR1 and CDR2 from the germline V gene are SGHDN and FVKESK. The DNA for the CDR3 is TGTGCCAGCAGCCGAAATGTGGGGTTCACAGATACGCAGTATTTT. As protein: CASSRNVGFTDTQYF.

V is TRBV29-1 and J is TRBJ1-2, with TRBD1 as a possible D gene (5 bases). The CDR3 is made up of 16 amino acids. Trimming shortened V by 0 bases and J by 4 bases, and 18 bases separated the two germline ends. Germline V CDR1 and CDR2: SQVTM, ANQGSEA. Written as DNA, the CDR3 is TGCAGCGTTGAAGATCGGACAAGGGAGGTCGGCTATGGCTACACCTTC. The encoded protein is CSVEDRTREVGYGYTF.

This clonotype was found a few times. This sequence joins TRBV7-6 and TRBJ2-2; TRBD2 aligns across 8 bases. The germline V gene encodes CDR1 SGHVS and CDR2 FNYEAQ. CDR3 size: 19 residues. The V gene end was trimmed by 5 bases and the J gene end by 0 bases; junction bases not matched to a gene: 14. CDR3 DNA sequence: TGTGCCAGCAGCCTCTTCTCTGGCGGGAGGACTACGAACACCGGGGAGCTGTTTTTT. This codes for CASSLFSGGRTTNTGELFF.

This clonotype appeared many times. The V call is TRBV6-2 or TRBV6-3, the J call TRBJ1-1, with D unclear. CDR1 and CDR2 (germline): MNHEY, SVGEGT. V was shortened by 2 bases and J by 1 base, with 5 bases between the two germline ends. The CDR3 extends over 13 amino acids. Here the CDR3 DNA reads TGTGCCAGCAGTTACGACGGGAACACTGAAGCTTTCTTT. It encodes CASSYDGNTEAFF.

In this sample, this clonotype turned up many times. This chain joins TRBV28 and TRBJ1-1; D not resolved. The CDR3 contains 12 residues. The germline CDR1 and CDR2 sequences are MDHEN and SYDVKM. Trimming left V 5 bases short and J 7 bases short, with 11 bases between. The CDR3 nucleotides are TGTGCCAGCAGTAGGGCTTTCTTTGAAGCTTTCTTT. It is translated as CASSRAFFEAFF.

This clonotype has just a few counts. The rearrangement uses TRBV30 and TRBJ2-1; perhaps TRBD2 as D (6 bases). There are 14 residues in the CDR3. The germline V gene encodes CDR1 GTSNPN and CDR2 SVGIG (reference sequence). V shed 4 bases and J shed 4 bases, with 14 bases lying between them. CDR3 sequence (DNA): TGTGCCTGGAACGGGGGTCTAGATTACAATGAGCAGTTCTTC. Translating gives CAWNGGLDYNEQFF. Together with reference TRBV30 and TRBJ2-1, the CDR3 gives the full variable domain: SQTIHQWPATLVQPVGSPLSLECTVEGTSNPNLYWYRQAAGRGLQLLFYSVGIGQISSEVPQNLSASRPQDRQFILSSKKLLLSDSGFYLCAWNGGLDYNEQFFGPGTRLTVL.

Turning to this clonotype: This sequence may be a read error, since a much larger clone differs from it by one base. V usage is TRBV10-3 and J usage is TRBJ1-2, with TRBD1 identical over 8 bases. The CDR3 extends over 14 amino acids. V trimming: 10 bases; J trimming: 4 bases; junction bases outside the gene matches: 11. Germline CDR1 reads ENHRY; CDR2 reads SYGVKD. In DNA form, the CDR3 reads TGTGCCACCAAGGCTGGACAGGGAGGCTATGGCTACACCTTC. Translation gives CATKAGQGGYGYTF.

The rearrangement links TRBV25-1 to TRBJ2-1, with a weak D call TRBD2 (6 bases). Trimming shortened V by 0 bases and J by 7 bases, and 13 bases separated the two germline ends. Germline values: CDR1 MGHDK, CDR2 SYGVNS. The CDR3 is made up of 15 amino acids. CDR3 sequence: CASSEYGGVGNEQFF. In nucleotides, the CDR3 is TGTGCCAGCAGTGAATACGGGGGAGTGGGGAATGAGCAGTTCTTC.

About this clonotype: Possible read error: a much larger clone is one base away. Here the CDR3 DNA reads TGTGCCGGCAGCAACCGGGGGCGTACGAACACCGGGGAGCTGTTTTTT. Its protein is CAGSNRGRTNTGELFF. The chain recombines TRBV7-8 with TRBJ2-2, with D perhaps TRBD1 or TRBD2 (6 bases each). The length of the CDR3 is 16 residues. Germline V lookup: CDR1 SGHVS, CDR2 FQNEAQ.

The chain is built from TRBV2 and TRBJ2-3; 10 bases line up with TRBD1. Trimming at V came to 7 bases and at J to 6 bases, leaving 10 bases not matched to a gene. Per germline, CDR1 SNHLY and CDR2 FYNNEI. The CDR3 runs 15 residues. The chain's CDR3 is CASTPGTGVTDTQYF. CDR3 in DNA: TGTGCCAGCACTCCCGGGACAGGGGTGACGGATACGCAGTATTTT.

To note about this clonotype: A much bigger clone sits one base away, suggesting this may be a read error. V gene TRBV9 combines with J gene TRBJ2-7, with D perhaps being TRBD1 or TRBD2 (5 bases each). The CDR3 is 16 residues long. Germline V lookup: CDR1 SGDLS, CDR2 YYNGEE. For the CDR3, the DNA is TGTGCCAGCGGCGTAGGCCCCCCCGGGACCAACTACGAGCAGTACTTC. Its translation is CASGVGPPGTNYEQYF.

This clonotype has at least ten counts. The chain links TRBV28 to TRBJ1-4; tentative D call: TRBD1 (6 bases). This CDR3 spans 17 amino acids. The germline gives CDR1 MDHEN, CDR2 SYDVKM. The V gene lost 2 bases and the J gene lost 1 base, with 14 bases spanning the gap. The chain's CDR3 is CASSLTGNSLTNEKLFF. The DNA for the CDR3 is TGTGCCAGCAGTTTAACAGGGAATAGTTTAACTAATGAAAAACTGTTTTTT.

This clonotype showed up many times. CDR3 DNA: TGTGCCAGCTCACCGGACCAGGGGACTAGCGACTACAATGAGCAGTTCTTC. This encodes CASSPDQGTSDYNEQFF. The chain employs TRBV18 and TRBJ2-1, with 10 bases aligning to TRBD2. CDR3 length: 17 residues. V dropped 3 bases and J dropped 3; count of bases not matched to a gene: 8. Germline V CDR1 and CDR2: KGHSH, LQKENI.

J is TRBJ2-5 and V is TRBV29-1; 10 bases are shared with TRBD1. Germline assignment: CDR1 SQVTM and CDR2 ANQGSEA. This CDR3 comprises 13 residues. The V gene end was trimmed by 4 bases and the J gene end by 9 bases; junction bases not matched to a gene: 8. This CDR3 reads CSVATGGGEAQYF. As DNA, the CDR3 is TGCAGCGTTGCGACAGGGGGCGGCGAGGCCCAGTACTTC. The variable domain in full, with the rest retrieved from reference TRBV29-1 and TRBJ2-5, is SAVISQKPSRDICQRGTSLTIQCQVDSQVTMMFWYRQQPGQSLTLIATANQGSEATYESGFVIDKFPISRPNLTFSTLTVSNMSPEDSSIYLCSVATGGGEAQYFGPGTRLLVL.

The rearrangement uses TRBV12-3 or TRBV12-4 and TRBJ1-3; D remains ambiguous. V dropped 8 bases and J dropped 0 bases, with 11 bases sitting between them. CDR3 length: 14 amino acids. The CDR3 region is CASVPVSSGNTIYF. CDR3 coding DNA: TGTGCCAGCGTCCCCGTCAGCTCTGGAAACACCATATATTTT.

This clonotype was detected ten times or more. The rearrangement uses TRBV7-2 and TRBJ2-3; possible D gene TRBD1, 6 bases. CDR3 size: 16 residues. Germline-derived CDR1 and CDR2 are SGHTA and FQGNSA. The germline V and J ends were trimmed by 5 bases and 4 bases, with 19 bases remaining between them. CDR3 in DNA: TGTGCCAGCAGCCCCGTTCGAGCCCCAGGGGCAGATACGCAGTATTTT. It translates to CASSPVRAPGADTQYF.

This clonotype appeared many times. The chain recombines TRBV9 with TRBJ2-5; 9 bases are shared with TRBD2. V shed 2 bases, J shed 4 bases, and the junction held 6 bases outside the gene matches. Looked up from germline, CDR1 is SGDLS and CDR2 is YYNGEE. The CDR3 is 15 residues long. The CDR3 region has the DNA TGTGCCAGCAGCGTGGGCGGGAGGGCCCCAGAGACCCAGTACTTC. Its translation: CASSVGGRAPETQYF.